This T cell receptor (beta chain) is from a study of T cell responses to AZD1222 COVID-19 vaccine. Only in-frame clones appear in the TCRdb table, and some are missing; sequencing was by immunoSEQ multiplex PCR. Among approximately 90,000 clones listed, approximately 89% were seen once. V was cut by 3 bases and J by 6 bases, with 15 bases left in between. The CDR3 spans 14 residues. Per germline, CDR1 SNHLY and CDR2 FYNNEI. V usage is TRBV2 and J usage is TRBJ2-7; D may be TRBD2 (5 bases). This specimen consisted of peripheral blood, obtained on day 0 of AZD1222 vaccination. This clonotype was obtained from an adult in good health. The CDR3: CASSDPPPSSEQYF. DNA of the CDR3: TGTGCCAGCAGTGATCCGCCTCCTAGCAGCGAGCAGTACTTC.